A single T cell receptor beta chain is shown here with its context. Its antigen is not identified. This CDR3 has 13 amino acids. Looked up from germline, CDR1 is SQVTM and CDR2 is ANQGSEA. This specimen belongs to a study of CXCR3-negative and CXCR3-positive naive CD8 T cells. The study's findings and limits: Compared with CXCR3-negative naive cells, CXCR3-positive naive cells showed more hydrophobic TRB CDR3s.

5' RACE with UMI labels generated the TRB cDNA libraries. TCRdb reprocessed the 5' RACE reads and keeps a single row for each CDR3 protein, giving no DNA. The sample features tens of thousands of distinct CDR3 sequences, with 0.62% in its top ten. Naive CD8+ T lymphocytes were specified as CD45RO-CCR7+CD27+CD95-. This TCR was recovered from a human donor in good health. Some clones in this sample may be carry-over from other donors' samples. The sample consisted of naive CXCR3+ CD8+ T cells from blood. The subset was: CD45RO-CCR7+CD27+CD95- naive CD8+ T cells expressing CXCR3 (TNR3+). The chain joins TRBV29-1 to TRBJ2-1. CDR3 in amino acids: CSVEEASYNEQFF.